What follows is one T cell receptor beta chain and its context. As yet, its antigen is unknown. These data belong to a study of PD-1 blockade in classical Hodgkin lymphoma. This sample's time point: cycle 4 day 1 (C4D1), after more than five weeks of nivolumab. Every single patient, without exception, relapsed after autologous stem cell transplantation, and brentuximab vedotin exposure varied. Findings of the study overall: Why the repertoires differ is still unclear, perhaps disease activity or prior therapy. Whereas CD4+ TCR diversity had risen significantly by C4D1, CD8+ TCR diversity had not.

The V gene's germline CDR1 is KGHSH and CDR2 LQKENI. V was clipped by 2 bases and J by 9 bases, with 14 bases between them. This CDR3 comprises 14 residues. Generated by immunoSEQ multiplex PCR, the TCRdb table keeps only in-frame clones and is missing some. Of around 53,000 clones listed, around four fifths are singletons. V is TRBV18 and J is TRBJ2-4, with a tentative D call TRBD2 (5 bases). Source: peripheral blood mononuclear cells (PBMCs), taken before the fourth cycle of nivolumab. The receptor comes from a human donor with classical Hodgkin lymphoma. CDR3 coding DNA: TGTGCCAGCTCACCAGTGGACGGAGGTACCATTCAGTACTTC. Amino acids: CASSPVDGGTIQYF. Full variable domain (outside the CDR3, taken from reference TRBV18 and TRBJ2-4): NAGVMQNPRHLVRRRGQEARLRCSPMKGHSHVYWYRQLPEEGLKFMVYLQKENIIDESGMPKERFSAEFPKEGPSILRIQQVVRGDSAAYFCASSPVDGGTIQYFGAGTRLSVL.